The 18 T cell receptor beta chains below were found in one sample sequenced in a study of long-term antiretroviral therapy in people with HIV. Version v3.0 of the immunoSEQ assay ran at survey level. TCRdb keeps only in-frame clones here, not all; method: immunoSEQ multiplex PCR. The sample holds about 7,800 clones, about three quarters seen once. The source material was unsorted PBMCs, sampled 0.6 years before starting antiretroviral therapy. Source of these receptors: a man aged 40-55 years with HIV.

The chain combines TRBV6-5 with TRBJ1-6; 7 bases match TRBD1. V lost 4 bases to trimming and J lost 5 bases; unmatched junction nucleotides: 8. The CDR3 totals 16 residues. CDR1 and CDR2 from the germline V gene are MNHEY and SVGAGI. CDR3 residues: CASSLTGAWNNSPLHF. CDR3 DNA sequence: TGTGCCAGCAGTTTAACAGGGGCCTGGAATAATTCACCCCTCCACTTT.

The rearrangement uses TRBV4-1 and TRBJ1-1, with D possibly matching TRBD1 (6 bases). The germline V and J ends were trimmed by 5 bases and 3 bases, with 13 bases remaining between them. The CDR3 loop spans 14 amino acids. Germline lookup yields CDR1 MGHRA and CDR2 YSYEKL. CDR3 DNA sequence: TGCGCCAGCAGCTACGGACAGCTAGACACTGAAGCTTTCTTT. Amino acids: CASSYGQLDTEAFF.

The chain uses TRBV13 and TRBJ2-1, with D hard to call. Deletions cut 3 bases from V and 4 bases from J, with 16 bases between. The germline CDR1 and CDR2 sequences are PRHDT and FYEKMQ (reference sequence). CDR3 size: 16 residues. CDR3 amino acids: CASSLLYAGPYNEQFF. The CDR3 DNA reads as TGTGCCAGCAGCTTGCTCTACGCCGGTCCTTACAATGAGCAGTTCTTC. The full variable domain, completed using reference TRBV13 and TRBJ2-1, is AAGVIQSPRHLIKEKRETATLKCYPIPRHDTVYWYQQGPGQDPQFLISFYEKMQSDKGSIPDRFSAQQFSDYHSELNMSSLELGDSALYFCASSLLYAGPYNEQFFGPGTRLTVL.

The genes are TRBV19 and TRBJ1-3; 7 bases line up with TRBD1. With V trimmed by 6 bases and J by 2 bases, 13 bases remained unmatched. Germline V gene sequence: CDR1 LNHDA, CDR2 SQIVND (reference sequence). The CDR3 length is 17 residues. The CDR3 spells CASSNPSSGTAGNTIYF. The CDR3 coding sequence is TGTGCCAGTAGCAACCCATCCTCCGGGACAGCTGGAAACACCATATATTTT.

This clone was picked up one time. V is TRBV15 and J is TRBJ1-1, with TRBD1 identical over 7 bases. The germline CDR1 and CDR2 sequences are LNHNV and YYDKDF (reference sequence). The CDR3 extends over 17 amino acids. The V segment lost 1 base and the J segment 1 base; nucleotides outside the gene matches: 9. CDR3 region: CATSRGPGQTQNTEAFF. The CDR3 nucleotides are TGTGCCACCAGCAGAGGTCCGGGACAGACGCAGAACACTGAAGCTTTCTTT.

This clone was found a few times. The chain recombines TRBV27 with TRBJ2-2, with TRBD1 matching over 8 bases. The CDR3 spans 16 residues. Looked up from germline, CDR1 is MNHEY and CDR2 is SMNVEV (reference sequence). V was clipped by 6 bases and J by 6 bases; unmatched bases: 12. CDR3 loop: CASRRQGAIGAGELFF. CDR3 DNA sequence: TGTGCCAGCAGGAGGCAGGGGGCGATCGGTGCCGGGGAGCTGTTTTTT.

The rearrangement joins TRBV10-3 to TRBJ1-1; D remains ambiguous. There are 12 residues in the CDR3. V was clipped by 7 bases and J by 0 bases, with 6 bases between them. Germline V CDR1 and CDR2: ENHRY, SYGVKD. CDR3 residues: CAIKTVNTEAFF. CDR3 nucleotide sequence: TGTGCCATCAAAACCGTGAACACTGAAGCTTTCTTT.

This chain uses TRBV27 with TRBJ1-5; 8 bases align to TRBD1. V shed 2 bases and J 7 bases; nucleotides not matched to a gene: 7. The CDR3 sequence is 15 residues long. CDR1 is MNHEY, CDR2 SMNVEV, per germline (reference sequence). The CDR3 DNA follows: TGTGCCAGCAGTTTAATTCAGGGGGCCGAGCAGCCCCAGCATTTT. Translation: CASSLIQGAEQPQHF.

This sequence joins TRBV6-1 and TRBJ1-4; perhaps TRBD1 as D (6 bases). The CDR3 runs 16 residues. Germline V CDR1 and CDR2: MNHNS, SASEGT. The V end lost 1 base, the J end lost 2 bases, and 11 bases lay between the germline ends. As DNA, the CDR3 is TGTGCCAGCAGTGAAGGGTACAGGGCGACTAATGAAAAACTGTTTTTT. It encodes CASSEGYRATNEKLFF.

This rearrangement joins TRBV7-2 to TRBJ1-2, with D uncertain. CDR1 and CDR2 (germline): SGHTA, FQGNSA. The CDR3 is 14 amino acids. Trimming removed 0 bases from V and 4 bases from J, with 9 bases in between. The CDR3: CASSLAGALYGYTF. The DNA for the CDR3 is TGTGCCAGCAGCTTAGCGGGAGCCCTCTATGGCTACACCTTC.

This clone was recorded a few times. The CDR3 sequence: CASSQFTGDYGYTF. The CDR3 DNA is TGTGCCAGCAGCCAATTTACAGGGGACTATGGCTACACCTTC. The genes are TRBV14 and TRBJ1-2; TRBD1 aligns across 7 bases. The germline gives CDR1 SGHDN, CDR2 FVKESK. The trim removed 2 bases at V and 3 bases at J, leaving 3 bases unmatched. This CDR3 contains 14 residues.

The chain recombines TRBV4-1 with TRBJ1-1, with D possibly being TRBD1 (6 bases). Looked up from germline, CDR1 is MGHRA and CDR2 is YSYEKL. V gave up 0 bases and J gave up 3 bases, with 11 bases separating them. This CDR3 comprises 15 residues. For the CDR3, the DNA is TGCGCCAGCAGCCAAGATGAGAGGGGGGACACTGAAGCTTTCTTT. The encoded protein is CASSQDERGDTEAFF.

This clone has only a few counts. CDR3 nucleotides: TGTGCCAGCAGTTTATCGAAAGGGACTCTACTCTACGAGCAGTACTTC. It specifies CASSLSKGTLLYEQYF. The rearrangement uses TRBV27 and TRBJ2-7; D possibly corresponds to TRBD2 (6 bases). This CDR3 is built from 16 residues. The ends were cut back, 0 bases at V and 3 bases at J, with 15 bases in the middle. The germline V gene encodes CDR1 MNHEY and CDR2 SMNVEV (reference sequence).

The CDR3 sequence: CASSFGAEPPLHF. DNA of the CDR3: TGTGCCAGCAGCTTTGGGGCAGAACCACCCCTCCACTTT. The rearrangement uses TRBV11-3 and TRBJ1-6; possibly TRBD1 for D (5 bases). This CDR3 has 13 residues. The germline V gene has CDR1 SGHNT and CDR2 YENEEA. Trimming took off 3 bases at V and 11 bases at J, with 11 bases between the two ends.

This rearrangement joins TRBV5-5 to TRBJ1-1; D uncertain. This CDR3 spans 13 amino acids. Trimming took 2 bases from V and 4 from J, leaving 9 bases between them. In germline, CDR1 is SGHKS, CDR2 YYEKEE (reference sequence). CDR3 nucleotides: TGTGCCAGCAGCTTTTCCCGAGGCACTGAAGCTTTCTTT. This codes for CASSFSRGTEAFF.

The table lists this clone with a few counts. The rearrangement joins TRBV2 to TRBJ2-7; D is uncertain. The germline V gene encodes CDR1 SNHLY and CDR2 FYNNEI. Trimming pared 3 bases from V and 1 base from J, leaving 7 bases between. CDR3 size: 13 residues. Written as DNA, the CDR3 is TGTGCCAGCAGTGAGTGGTATTCCTACGAGCAGTACTTC. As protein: CASSEWYSYEQYF.

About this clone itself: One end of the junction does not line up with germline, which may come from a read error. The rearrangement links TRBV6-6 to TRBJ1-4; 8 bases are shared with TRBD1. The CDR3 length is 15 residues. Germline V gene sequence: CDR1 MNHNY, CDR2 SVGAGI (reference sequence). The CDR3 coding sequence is TGTGCCAGCAGTTACTCGAGGGACAGGAATGGAAAACTGTTTTTT. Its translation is CASSYSRDRNGKLFF.

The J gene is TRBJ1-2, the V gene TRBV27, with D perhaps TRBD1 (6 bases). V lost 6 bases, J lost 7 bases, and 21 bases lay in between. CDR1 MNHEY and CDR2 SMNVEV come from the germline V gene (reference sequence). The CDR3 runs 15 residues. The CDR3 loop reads CASSFLPEEGGGYTF. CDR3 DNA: TGTGCCAGCAGCTTTTTACCTGAGGAGGGGGGTGGCTACACCTTC.